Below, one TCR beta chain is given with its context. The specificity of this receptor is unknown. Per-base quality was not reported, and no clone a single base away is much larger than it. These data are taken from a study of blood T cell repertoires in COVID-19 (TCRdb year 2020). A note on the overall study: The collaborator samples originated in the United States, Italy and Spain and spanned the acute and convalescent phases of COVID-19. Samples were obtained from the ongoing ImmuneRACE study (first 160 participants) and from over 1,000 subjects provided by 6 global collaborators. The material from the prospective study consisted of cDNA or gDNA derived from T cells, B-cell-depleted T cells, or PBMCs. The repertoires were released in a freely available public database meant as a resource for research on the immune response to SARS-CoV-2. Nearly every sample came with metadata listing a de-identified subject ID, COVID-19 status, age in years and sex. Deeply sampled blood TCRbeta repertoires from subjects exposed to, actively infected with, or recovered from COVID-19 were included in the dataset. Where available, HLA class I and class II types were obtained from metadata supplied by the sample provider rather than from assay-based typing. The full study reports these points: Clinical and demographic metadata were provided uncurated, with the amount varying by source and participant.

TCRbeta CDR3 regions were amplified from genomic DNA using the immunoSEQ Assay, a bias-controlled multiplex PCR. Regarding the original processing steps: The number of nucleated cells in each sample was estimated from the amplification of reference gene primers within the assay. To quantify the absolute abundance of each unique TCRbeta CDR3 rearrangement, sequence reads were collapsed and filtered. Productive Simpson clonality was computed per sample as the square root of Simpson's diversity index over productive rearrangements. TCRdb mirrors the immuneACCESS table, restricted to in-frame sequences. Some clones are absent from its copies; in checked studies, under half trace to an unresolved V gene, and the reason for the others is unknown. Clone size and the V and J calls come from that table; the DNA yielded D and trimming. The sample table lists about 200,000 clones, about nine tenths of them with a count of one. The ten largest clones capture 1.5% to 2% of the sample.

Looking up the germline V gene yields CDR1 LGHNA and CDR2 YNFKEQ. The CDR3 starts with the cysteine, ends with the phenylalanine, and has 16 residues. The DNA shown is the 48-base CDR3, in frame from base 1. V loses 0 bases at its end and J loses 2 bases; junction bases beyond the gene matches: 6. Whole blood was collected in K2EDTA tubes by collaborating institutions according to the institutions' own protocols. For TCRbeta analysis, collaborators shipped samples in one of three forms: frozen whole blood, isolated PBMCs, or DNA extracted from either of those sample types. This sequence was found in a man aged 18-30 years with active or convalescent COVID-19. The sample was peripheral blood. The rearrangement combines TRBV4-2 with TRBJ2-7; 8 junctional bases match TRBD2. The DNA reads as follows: TGTGCCAGCAGCCAAGATGGCAGCGGGGGCACCTACGAGCAGTACTTC. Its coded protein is CASSQDGSGGTYEQYF.